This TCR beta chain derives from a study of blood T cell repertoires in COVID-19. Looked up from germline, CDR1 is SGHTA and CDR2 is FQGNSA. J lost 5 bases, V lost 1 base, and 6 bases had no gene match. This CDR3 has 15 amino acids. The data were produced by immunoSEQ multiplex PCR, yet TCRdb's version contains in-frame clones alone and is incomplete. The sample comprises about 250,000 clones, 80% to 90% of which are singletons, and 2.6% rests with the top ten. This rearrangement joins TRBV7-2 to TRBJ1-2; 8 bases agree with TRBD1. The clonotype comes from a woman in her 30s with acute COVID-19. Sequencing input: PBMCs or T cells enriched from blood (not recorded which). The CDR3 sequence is CASSLVDRARYGYTF. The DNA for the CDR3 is TGTGCCAGCAGCTTAGTGGACAGGGCGCGATATGGCTACACCTTC.